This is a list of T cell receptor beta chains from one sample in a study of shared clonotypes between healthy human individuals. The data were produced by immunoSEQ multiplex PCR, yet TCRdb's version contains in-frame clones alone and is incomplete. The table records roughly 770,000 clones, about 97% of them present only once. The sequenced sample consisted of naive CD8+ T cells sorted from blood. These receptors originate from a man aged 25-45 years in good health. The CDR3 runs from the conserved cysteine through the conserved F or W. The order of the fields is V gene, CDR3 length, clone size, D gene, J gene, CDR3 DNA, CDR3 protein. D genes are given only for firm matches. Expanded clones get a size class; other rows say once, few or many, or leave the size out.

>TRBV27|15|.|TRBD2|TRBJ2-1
TGTGCCAGCATTGGCGGGAGCTTATTGGGTAATGAGCAGTTCTTC
CASIGGSLLGNEQFF
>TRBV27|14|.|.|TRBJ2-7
TGTGCCAGCAGTTTATCCGGGGGCGCTAAAGAGCAGTACTTC
CASSLSGGAKEQYF
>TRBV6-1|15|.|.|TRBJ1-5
TGTGCCAGCAGTGAAACTAGAAGGGCCCTTCAGCCCCAGCATTTT
CASSETRRALQPQHF
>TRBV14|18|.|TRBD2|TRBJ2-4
TGTGCCAGCAGCCTCGGACTAGCGGGAGCCATAGCCAAAAACATTCAGTACTTC
CASSLGLAGAIAKNIQYF
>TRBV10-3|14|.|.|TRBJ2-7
TGTGCCATCAGTCGCGGTGAAAGCTCCTACGAGCAGTACTTC
CAISRGESSYEQYF
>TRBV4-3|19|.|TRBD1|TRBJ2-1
TGCGCCAGCAGCCAAGAATCCCTCAGGACAGGGGGCCCCTACAATGAGCAGTTCTTC
CASSQESLRTGGPYNEQFF
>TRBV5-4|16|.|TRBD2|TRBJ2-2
TGTGCCAGCAGCTTGGAGGAGGGAGGGCCGGCCGGGGAGCTGTTTTTT
CASSLEEGGPAGELFF
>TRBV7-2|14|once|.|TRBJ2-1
TGTGCCAGCAGCCCGAATGGGGATCACAATGAGCAGTTCTTC
CASSPNGDHNEQFF
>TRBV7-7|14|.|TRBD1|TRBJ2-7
TGTGCTAGCAGCTTCGCTCAGGGGGCCTACGAGCAGTACTTC
CASSFAQGAYEQYF
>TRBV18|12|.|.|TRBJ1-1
TGTGCCAGCTCACCCATGAACACTGAAGCTTTCTTT
CASSPMNTEAFF
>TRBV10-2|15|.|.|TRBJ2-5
TGCGCCAGCAGTGAGAGATTGGGGGAGACGGAGACCCAGTACTTC
CASSERLGETETQYF
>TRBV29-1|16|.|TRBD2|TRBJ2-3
TGCAGCGTTGAAGGGGGTAGCGGGAGCGGCGCAGATACGCAGTATTTT
CSVEGGSGSGADTQYF
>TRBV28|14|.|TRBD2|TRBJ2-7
TGTGCCAGCAGCCCACTAGCGCGCCTGGACGAGCAGTACTTC
CASSPLARLDEQYF
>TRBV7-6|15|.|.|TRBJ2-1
TGTGCCAGCAGCCACCGGGAGACTGGGCGCAATGAGCAGTTCTTC
CASSHRETGRNEQFF
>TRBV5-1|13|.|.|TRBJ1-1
TGCGCCAGCAGCTTGATGGCGCACGATGAAGCTTTCTTT
CASSLMAHDEAFF
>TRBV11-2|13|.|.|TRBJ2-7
TGTGCCAGCGAACCCCCGGGCCCCTACGAGCAGTACTTC
CASEPPGPYEQYF
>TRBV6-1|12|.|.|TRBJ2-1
TGTGCCAGCAAACTTCACTACAATGAGCAGTTCTTC
CASKLHYNEQFF
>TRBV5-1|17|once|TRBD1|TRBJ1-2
TGCGCCAGCAGCCCGTCCCGGGACAGGACCTTCAACTATGGCTACACCTTC
CASSPSRDRTFNYGYTF
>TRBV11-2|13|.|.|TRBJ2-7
TGTGCCAGCAGCTTGAGGATAGCGTACGAGCAGTACTTC
CASSLRIAYEQYF
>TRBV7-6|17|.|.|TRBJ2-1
TGTGCCAGCAGCTTAAACCCTCTAGCGCGAGGGTACAATGAGCAGTTCTTC
CASSLNPLARGYNEQFF
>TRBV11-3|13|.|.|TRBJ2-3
TGTGCCAGCAGCCCGGACAACACAGATACGCAGTATTTT
CASSPDNTDTQYF
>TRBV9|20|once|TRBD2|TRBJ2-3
TGTGCCAGCAGCGTCCTGCCTAGCGGGAGGGCCCTATCTAGCACAGATACGCAGTATTTT
CASSVLPSGRALSSTDTQYF
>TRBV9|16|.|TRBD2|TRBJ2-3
TGTGCCAGCAGCGTAACTAGCGTGGATCTTCCAGATACGCAGTATTTT
CASSVTSVDLPDTQYF
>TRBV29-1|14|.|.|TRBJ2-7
TGCAGCGTTGAAGGTTGGGGGGAAACCTACGAGCAGTACTTC
CSVEGWGETYEQYF
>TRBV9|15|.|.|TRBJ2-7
TGTGCCAGCAGCGAGGGGCGGGACCACTCCTACGAGCAGTACTTC
CASSEGRDHSYEQYF
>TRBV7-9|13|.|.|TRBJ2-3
TGTGCCAGCGAGAACGTTAGCACAGATACGCAGTATTTT
CASENVSTDTQYF
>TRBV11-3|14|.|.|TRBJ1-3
TGTGCCAGCAGCGAAGACAGCTCTGGAAACACCATATATTTT
CASSEDSSGNTIYF
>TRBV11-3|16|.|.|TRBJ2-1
TGTGCCAGCAGCTTAGTCATCCGGGACAACTACAATGAGCAGTTCTTC
CASSLVIRDNYNEQFF
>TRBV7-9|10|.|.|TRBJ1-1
TGTGCCAGCAGGGGAGCTGAAGCTTTCTTT
CASRGAEAFF
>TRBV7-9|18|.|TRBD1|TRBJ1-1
TGTGCCAGCAGCTTGTTAACGGACAGGGCAAACCTGAACACTGAAGCTTTCTTT
CASSLLTDRANLNTEAFF
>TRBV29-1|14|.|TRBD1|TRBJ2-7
TGCAGCGTGGTTGGGACAGGAGAAACCTACGAGCAGTACTTC
CSVVGTGETYEQYF